This entry lists 26 T cell receptor beta chains sequenced from one sample in a study of blood T cell repertoires in COVID-19. The protocol was immunoSEQ multiplex PCR, while the TCRdb copy is restricted to in-frame clones and leaves out a portion. In the table there are 270,000 or so clones, approximately 77% of which are singletons. What was sequenced was peripheral blood. The receptors originated from a woman aged 18-29 years with acute or convalescent COVID-19.

This rearrangement joins TRBV28 to TRBJ2-5; D is undetermined. The length of the CDR3 is 10 residues. Trimming took 6 bases from V and 8 from J, leaving 7 bases between them. The germline CDR1 and CDR2 sequences are MDHEN and SYDVKM. DNA for the CDR3: TGTGCCAGCAGGAGAGTTACCCAGTACTTC. Translating gives CASRRVTQYF.

A single count supports this clone. This chain links TRBV2 with TRBJ1-4; 9 bases match TRBD1. Germline values: CDR1 SNHLY, CDR2 FYNNEI. The length of the CDR3 is 16 residues. V was clipped by 0 bases and J by 6 bases; unmatched bases: 5. The CDR3 nucleotides read TGTGCCAGCAGTGAAGCGCAGAGGACAGGGGATGAAAAACTGTTTTTT. This translates into CASSEAQRTGDEKLFF.

This chain links TRBV6-5 with TRBJ2-2; 7 bases map to TRBD1. CDR3 length: 15 amino acids. CDR1 MNHEY and CDR2 SVGAGI come from the germline V gene. V lost 5 bases, J lost 5 bases, and 8 bases stayed unmatched. The CDR3 nucleotides are TGTGCCAGCAGTCCAAAGGGGGCGAGGACCGGGGAGCTGTTTTTT. Its protein product is CASSPKGARTGELFF.

This sequence joins TRBV20-1 and TRBJ2-7, with TRBD2 as a possible D gene (5 bases). Per the germline V gene, CDR1 is DFQATT and CDR2 is SNEGSKA (reference sequence). Trimming left V 6 bases short and J 3 bases short, with 9 bases between. The CDR3 has 11 residues. CDR3 amino acids: CSAPGVYEQYF. The CDR3 DNA reads TGCAGTGCCCCCGGGGTCTACGAGCAGTACTTC.

The chain is built from TRBV27 and TRBJ2-2, with 8 positions matching TRBD2. The trim removed 8 bases at V and 4 bases at J, leaving 6 bases unmatched. This CDR3 has 14 amino acids. Germline CDR1 MNHEY, CDR2 SMNVEV (reference sequence). The CDR3 region is CASQSGGGTGELFF. The CDR3 DNA sequence: TGTGCCAGCCAATCGGGAGGGGGCACCGGGGAGCTGTTTTTT.

This chain joins TRBV9 and TRBJ2-5; tentatively, D is TRBD2 (6 bases). The CDR3 runs 15 residues. Germline V gene lookup returns CDR1 SGDLS and CDR2 YYNGEE. The V end lost 0 bases, the J end lost 4 bases, and 13 bases lay between the germline ends. CDR3 sequence (DNA): TGTGCCAGCAGCGTAGCTCTTGCGGGGACAGAGACCCAGTACTTC. Its translation: CASSVALAGTETQYF.

In the case of this clone: The sample has other DNA sequences that encode this CDR3 too. The rearrangement joins TRBV9 to TRBJ2-1; TRBD2 aligns across 10 bases. CDR1 and CDR2 from the germline V gene are SGDLS and YYNGEE. V gave up 5 bases and J gave up 0 bases; unmatched junction bases: 2. CDR3 length: 15 amino acids. The CDR3 sequence: CASSPSGSSYNEQFF. The CDR3 nucleotides read TGTGCCAGCAGTCCTAGCGGGAGCTCCTACAATGAGCAGTTCTTC.

This clone came up once. The chain recombines TRBV30 with TRBJ2-7; 7 bases match TRBD1. Germline V gene lookup returns CDR1 GTSNPN and CDR2 SVGIG (reference sequence). The V and J ends lost 4 bases and 2 bases, in that order; junction bases with no gene match: 5. The CDR3 spans 13 residues. CDR3: CAWTKGQTYEQYF. The CDR3 region has the DNA TGTGCCTGGACGAAGGGACAGACCTACGAGCAGTACTTC.

The rearrangement uses TRBV7-9 and TRBJ2-6, with D possibly matching TRBD2 (6 bases). This CDR3 spans 13 amino acids. Germline V gene lookup returns CDR1 SEHNR and CDR2 FQNEAQ (reference sequence). Trimming removed 5 bases at V and 9 bases at J, with 11 bases between. The DNA of the CDR3 is TGTGCCAGCAGCCCCGGGACTGTCAACGTCCTGACTTTC. Translating it yields CASSPGTVNVLTF.

This clone was seen a few times. The V and J genes are TRBV11-2 and TRBJ1-4, with D perhaps matching TRBD1 (5 bases). V shed 5 bases and J shed 6 bases, with 16 bases lying between them. The CDR3 totals 15 residues. Germline V lookup: CDR1 SGHAT, CDR2 FQNNGV. The CDR3 DNA reads TGTGCCAGCAGCAACGGGGGTATTCGGTATGAAAAACTGTTTTTT. Amino acid sequence: CASSNGGIRYEKLFF. Full variable domain (remainder filled in from reference TRBV11-2 and TRBJ1-4): EAGVAQSPRYKIIEKRQSVAFWCNPISGHATLYWYQQILGQGPKLLIQFQNNGVVDDSQLPKDRFSAERLKGVDSTLKIQPAKLEDSAVYLCASSNGGIRYEKLFFGSGTQLSVL.

Only one count was recorded for this clone. The chain is built from TRBV30 and TRBJ2-7; D not resolved. This CDR3 region has 14 residues. The germline V gene encodes CDR1 GTSNPN and CDR2 SVGIG (reference sequence). V was trimmed by 0 bases and J by 5 bases, leaving 14 bases between them. The CDR3 sequence: CAWSVSRVRDEQYF. DNA for the CDR3: TGTGCCTGGAGTGTCAGTCGGGTTCGTGACGAGCAGTACTTC.

This clone was observed a handful of times. The V gene is TRBV9, the J gene TRBJ1-5; 7 nucleotides agree with TRBD1. Germline values: CDR1 SGDLS, CDR2 YYNGEE. Trimming cost V 3 bases and J 1 base; bases outside gene matches: 4. This CDR3 has 15 residues. CDR3 nucleotide sequence: TGTGCCAGCAGCGAGGGGGGACAGAGCAATCAGCCCCAGCATTTT. Translation: CASSEGGQSNQPQHF.

V is TRBV6-1 and J is TRBJ2-5, with a possible D match to TRBD2 (5 bases). The CDR3 loop spans 15 amino acids. CDR1 and CDR2 from the germline V gene are MNHNS and SASEGT. The V gene lost 2 bases and the J gene lost 1 base, with 11 bases spanning the gap. The CDR3: CASSEISRGQETQYF. The CDR3 coding sequence is TGTGCCAGCAGTGAAATTTCCCGGGGCCAAGAGACCCAGTACTTC.

This chain joins TRBV2 and TRBJ1-6; D perhaps matches TRBD1 (5 bases). Per the germline V gene, CDR1 is SNHLY and CDR2 is FYNNEI. Trimming removed 3 bases from V and 9 bases from J, with 12 bases in between. The CDR3 contains 14 residues. The CDR3 DNA is TGTGCCAGCAGTGACCGGGGGGTAGGTTCACCCCTCCACTTT. It codes for CASSDRGVGSPLHF.

V usage is TRBV7-8 and J usage is TRBJ1-2; a possible D gene is TRBD1 (5 bases). V was trimmed by 1 base and J by 2 bases, leaving 17 bases between them. The CDR3 is made up of 17 amino acids. Per germline, CDR1 SGHVS and CDR2 FQNEAQ. The CDR3 is CASSLEGVSFGNYGYTF. Here the CDR3 DNA reads TGTGCCAGCAGCTTAGAAGGGGTCTCCTTCGGAAACTATGGCTACACCTTC.

This chain connects TRBV18 to TRBJ2-1, with D possibly TRBD2 on 5 matching bases. This CDR3 comprises 12 residues. Trimming removed 3 bases from V and 15 bases from J, with 15 bases in between. CDR1 and CDR2 from the germline V gene are KGHSH and LQKENI. CDR3 amino acids: CASSPEVTLGFF. In DNA, the CDR3 is TGTGCCAGCTCACCGGAGGTCACGCTGGGGTTCTTC.

The chain links TRBV18 to TRBJ2-5; D might be TRBD1 (6 bases). CDR3 size: 15 residues. CDR1 and CDR2 (germline): KGHSH, LQKENI. With 5 bases removed from V and 4 bases from J, the gap between germline ends came to 17 bases. The CDR3 reads CASSDNRVYLETQYF. CDR3 nucleotide sequence: TGTGCCAGCTCAGACAACAGGGTTTATCTAGAGACCCAGTACTTC.

This clone was observed once. The chain employs TRBV10-3 and TRBJ1-1; unclear D gene. Looked up from germline, CDR1 is ENHRY and CDR2 is SYGVKD. The CDR3 consists of 14 residues. V dropped 3 bases and J dropped 1 base, with 9 bases sitting between them. CDR3 region: CAISDTEENTEAFF. In nucleotides, the CDR3 is TGTGCCATCAGTGATACTGAGGAGAACACTGAAGCTTTCTTT.

This chain links TRBV4-3 with TRBJ2-3; D ambiguous. Trimming pared 1 base from V and 4 bases from J, leaving 3 bases between. Germline CDR1 reads LGHNA; CDR2 reads YSLEER. CDR3 length equals 12 residues. In DNA form, the CDR3 reads TGCGCCAGCAGCCAAGGGCCAGATACGCAGTATTTT. Translation gives CASSQGPDTQYF.

CDR3 sequence: CASRPKASGTSYNEQFF. In DNA, the CDR3 is TGTGCCAGCAGACCGAAGGCTAGCGGGACCTCCTACAATGAGCAGTTCTTC. The chain is built from TRBV7-6 and TRBJ2-1; 9 bases map to TRBD2. The CDR3 loop spans 17 amino acids. Trimming cost V 6 bases and J 0 bases; bases outside gene matches: 9. Germline V gene sequence: CDR1 SGHVS, CDR2 FNYEAQ.

Concerning this clone itself: This may be a read error: a much more frequent sequence differs by one nucleotide. Other DNA sequences in the sample encode the same CDR3. CDR3 coding DNA: TGTGCCAGTAGTATGGGGGGGGATTACAATGAGCAGTTCTTC. This gives the protein CASSMGGDYNEQFF. The V call is TRBV19, the J call TRBJ2-1; 7 positions agree with TRBD2. The germline CDR1 and CDR2 sequences are LNHDA and SQIVND (reference sequence). CDR3 length: 14 residues. V was clipped by 3 bases and J by 4 bases; unmatched bases: 3.

V and J are TRBV3-1 (or the pseudogene TRBV3-2) and TRBJ2-7, with TRBD1 matching 10 bases. V dropped 7 bases and J dropped 2; count of bases not matched to a gene: 8. The CDR3 spans 15 residues. CDR1 LGHDT and CDR2 YNNKEL come from the germline V gene (reference sequence). The CDR3 nucleotides are TGTGCCAGCAACTATCCGGGACAGGGGACCTACGAGCAGTACTTC. Its translation is CASNYPGQGTYEQYF.

The chain has TRBV7-9 and TRBJ2-7; TRBD2 matches at 8 bases. The CDR3 contains 14 residues. CDR1 and CDR2 (germline): SEHNR, FQNEAQ (reference sequence). The V and J ends lost 3 bases and 4 bases, in that order; junction bases with no gene match: 5. CDR3 amino acids: CASSLFSGIYEQYF. The CDR3 nucleotides read TGTGCCAGCAGCTTGTTTAGCGGGATATACGAGCAGTACTTC.

This clone came up once. The genes are TRBV29-1 and TRBJ1-1; TRBD1 matches 7 bases. The CDR3 extends over 11 amino acids. The junction had 2 bases not matched to a gene; V was cut back by 3 bases and J by 7 bases. Germline loops: CDR1 SQVTM, CDR2 ANQGSEA. CDR3 protein: CSVDRGDEAFF. The CDR3 region has the DNA TGCAGCGTTGACAGGGGGGATGAAGCTTTCTTT.

About this clone: One junction end disagrees with the germline gene, perhaps due to a read error. The rearrangement uses TRBV12-5 and TRBJ1-2; 10 nucleotides match TRBD1. In germline, CDR1 is LGHNT, CDR2 FRNRAP. The CDR3 runs to 19 residues. CDR3 DNA sequence: TGTGCTAGTGGATTGGTACAATTCCTCGGGACAGGGGATGGCTATGGCTACACCTTC. It is translated as CASGLVQFLGTGDGYGYTF.

The chain carries TRBV24-1 and TRBJ2-2; D remains unclear. The germline gives CDR1 KGHDR, CDR2 SFDVKD. The V end lost 4 bases, the J end lost 3 bases, and 5 bases lay between the germline ends. The CDR3 runs 13 residues. This chain's CDR3 is CATSDRYTGELFF. CDR3 in DNA: TGTGCCACCAGTGACAGATACACCGGGGAGCTGTTTTTT.